Sequencing of this T cell receptor (beta chain) was carried out in a study of response to subunit inactivated influenza vaccine. MiXCR was run by TCRdb on the RT-PCR reads, yielding one entry per CDR3 protein. The repertoire holds 800,000 to 1,000,000 distinct CDR3 sequences, with about 20% as singletons. Notes on the study in general: Few additional T cells are recruited per seasonal influenza vaccination, authors suggested.

This clonotype was recorded a few times. Antigen: not known. Specimen: PBMCs from blood, collected about 5 days after vaccination. The clonotype comes from a man in his fifties or sixties who received an inactivated influenza vaccine.

The CDR3 bases are TGTGCCACCAAGACAGGAATCCTTAGCAATCAGCCCCAGCATTTT. The encoded protein is CATKTGILSNQPQHF. V gene TRBV28 combines with J gene TRBJ1-5; D might be TRBD1 (6 bases). From germline, CDR1 is MDHEN and CDR2 SYDVKM. V shed 10 bases and J shed 0 bases, with 16 bases lying between them. CDR3 length equals 15 residues.